This TCR beta chain was recovered during a study of blood T cells in healthy people across ages. Findings and caveats of the study: As naive T cell percentage varied, TCR beta diversity correlated strongly with it.

Worth noting for this clonotype: Its antigen remains unknown.

Investigators took approximately 10 milliliters of peripheral blood from every donor. A J-beta primer mix and a sample-barcoded 5' primer were used in a second PCR of about 6 to 12 cycles. TCRdb re-called the 5' RACE reads with MiXCR, one entry per CDR3 protein. The profile covers around 500,000 distinct CDR3 sequences, with approximately 26% appearing a single time and approximately 3.7% taken by the ten largest. The CDR3 runs 14 residues. J lost 6 bases, V lost 2 bases, and 6 bases had no gene match. The germline gives CDR1 MNHEY, CDR2 SVGAGI. Separately, the same data were catalogued under a study of T cells of mothers and their children.

The chain combines TRBV6-5 with TRBJ1-2; 7 positions agree with TRBD1. The receptor comes from a boy aged 2 to 10 in good health. The sequenced material came from blood. The CDR3 loop is CASSYTNRGNGYTF. Written as DNA, the CDR3 is TGTGCCAGCAGTTACACCAACAGGGGTAATGGCTACACCTTC.